Given below is one T cell receptor (beta chain) in context. There are many counts of this clonotype. Its antigen target is currently unknown. One end of the junction varies from germline; a read error may be responsible. Ophthalmopathy patients were characterized by moderately to severely active disease, a Clinical Activity Score of at least 3, a NOSPECS grade of at least 4, and a disease duration under 3 months. Patients with other autoimmune diseases, uncontrolled infections, pregnancy or lactation were excluded from the study. Clinical symptoms, serum thyroxine, TRAb, thyroid ultrasound and orbital computed tomography formed the basis of the diagnosis. Ficoll-Paque density gradient centrifugation was used to isolate PBMCs from approximately 10 ml of fresh peripheral blood. Total RNA was extracted using Trizol reagent, and RNA quality was checked on an Agilent 2100 Bioanalyzer. The germline V gene sets CDR1 to KGHDR and CDR2 to SFDVKD. The CDR3 spans 14 residues, from the cysteine through the phenylalanine. Just CDR3 DNA is preserved here, 42 bases in frame from base 1.

The sample originates from a study of Graves' ophthalmopathy and Graves' hyperthyroidism (dated by TCRdb to between 2017 and 2018). About the full investigation: Peripheral blood samples were taken at the time of initial diagnosis, before any treatment was given. To explore V-J signatures that separate ophthalmopathy from hyperthyroidism, a discovery set of around 97 patients was enrolled, consisting of approximately 44 with ophthalmopathy and some 56 with stable hyperthyroidism. The 75 to 100 discovery patients were randomly divided into training and test sets at a 7:3 ratio. In five or six hyperthyroidism patients, the T-cell repertoire of thyroid tissue was compared with the T-cell repertoire of blood. The study used TCR beta repertoire signatures to distinguish Graves' ophthalmopathy from Graves' hyperthyroidism and to predict progression to ophthalmopathy. Following sampling, methimazole starting at 30 mg daily was administered to hyperthyroidism patients, and high-dose intravenous methylprednisolone was administered to ophthalmopathy patients. For independent validation, a separate cohort was made up of approximately 18 hyperthyroidism patients plus 17 patients who later progressed from hyperthyroidism to ophthalmopathy. In total, 135 blood samples were TCR-sequenced: fewer than 50 ophthalmopathy, some 80 hyperthyroidism and roughly 17 hyperthyroidism-to-ophthalmopathy patients.

General study outcomes and caveats: The 13-signature model separated ophthalmopathy from stable hyperthyroidism with approximately 85% sensitivity and approximately 83% specificity in cross-validation, and 80%/75% in the test set. Most expanded thyroid clonotypes with frequency above 0.001 were also detected in blood, suggesting blood repertoires may reflect the thyroid immune response. Sample size was not statistically predetermined, and group allocation was not concealed from the investigators. In validation, the model predicted ophthalmopathy progression with about 71% sensitivity and 72% to 80% specificity; 12 predicted patients were CT-confirmed with GO in a median of 6.5 months.

For repertoire sequencing, the TCR beta CDR3 regions were amplified from RNA transcripts. The first round was an RT-PCR using HTBI primers with the Qiagen OneStep RT-PCR kit, and this first round was followed by a second-round multiplex PCR, then size selection and purification. Libraries were sequenced on an Illumina HiSeq2000 using paired-end 100 bp reads. The original pipeline was this. Reads were processed with SOAPnuke, discarding reads with adapters, uncalled bases, mean Phred below 15, or no exact constant-primer or identifier match. High-quality paired reads were merged with COPE v1.2.5. Clonotypes were defined as unique nucleotide sequences and were aligned to IMGT TRB V, D and J references using MiTCR v1.1. Only V-J combinations with frequency above 0.0001 were analysed, covering approximately 99% of repertoires. For each V-J combination, a TCR clonal expansion and chaos score was defined as F50 clonal expansion divided by the chaos observed in the TCRdist matrix. Features were reduced by Welch's t-statistics and random forest to over 10 V-J combinations, which fed a naive Bayes classifier. The similarity between thyroid and blood repertoires was quantified using the Morisita-Horn index. Clones were called with MiXCR by TCRdb after fastp trimmed the public reads at Q25, and only in-frame beta chains were retained. Each entry is one CDR3 protein sequence, shown with its most common DNA and genes. The V and J calls follow TCRdb's processing rather than the paper's. The sample has about 400,000 distinct CDR3 sequences on record, approximately 20% of them singletons. The ten largest clones take up 1.6% of the sample.

The V and J segments used are TRBV24-1 and TRBJ2-5; 7 bases in the junction line up with TRBD1. The clonotype was recovered from a woman aged 18-29 years with Graves' ophthalmopathy. Donor details come from another sample of the same person, matched by shared clones. The sample taken for sequencing was peripheral blood. The CDR3 region: CVTSDRTGQETQYF. The base sequence is TGTGTCACCAGTGATCGGACAGGACAAGAGACCCAGTACTTC.